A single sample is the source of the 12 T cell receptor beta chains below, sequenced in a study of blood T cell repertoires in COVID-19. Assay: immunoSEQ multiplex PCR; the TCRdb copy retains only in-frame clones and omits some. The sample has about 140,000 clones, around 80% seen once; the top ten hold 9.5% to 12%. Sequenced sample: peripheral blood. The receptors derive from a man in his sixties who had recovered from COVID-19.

This chain's CDR3 is CASSQEGGHPGRGYTF. CDR3 coding DNA: TGCGCCAGCAGCCAAGAGGGAGGACACCCGGGTCGGGGCTACACCTTC. The rearrangement joins TRBV4-3 to TRBJ1-2, with a possible D match to TRBD1 (5 bases). The CDR3 loop spans 16 amino acids. Trimming took off 0 bases at V and 8 bases at J, with 19 bases between the two ends. Germline V gene data show CDR1 as LGHNA and CDR2 as YSLEER.

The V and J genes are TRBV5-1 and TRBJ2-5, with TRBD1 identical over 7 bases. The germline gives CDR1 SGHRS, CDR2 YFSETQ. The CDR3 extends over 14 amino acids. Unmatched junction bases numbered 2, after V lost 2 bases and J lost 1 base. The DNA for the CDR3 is TGCGCCAGCAGCTTAGGGGGCCGCCAAGAGACCCAGTACTTC. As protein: CASSLGGRQETQYF.

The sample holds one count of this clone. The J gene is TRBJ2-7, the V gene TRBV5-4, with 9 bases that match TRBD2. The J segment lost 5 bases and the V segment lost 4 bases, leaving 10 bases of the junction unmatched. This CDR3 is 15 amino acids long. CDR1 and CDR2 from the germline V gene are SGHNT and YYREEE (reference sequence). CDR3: CASSPGGSGGNEQYF. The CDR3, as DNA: TGTGCCAGCAGCCCGGGTGGTAGCGGGGGCAACGAGCAGTACTTC. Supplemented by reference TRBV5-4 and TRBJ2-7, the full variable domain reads ETGVTQSPTHLIKTRGQQVTLRCSSQSGHNTVSWYQQALGQGPQFIFQYYREEENGRGNFPPRFSGLQFPNYSSELNVNALELDDSALYLCASSPGGSGGNEQYFGPGTRLTVT.

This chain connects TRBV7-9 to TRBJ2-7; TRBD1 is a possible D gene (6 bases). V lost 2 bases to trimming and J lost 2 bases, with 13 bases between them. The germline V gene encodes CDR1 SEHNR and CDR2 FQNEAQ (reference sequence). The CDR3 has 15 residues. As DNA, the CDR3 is TGTGCCAGCAGCTTATGGGACACCGAGGCCTACGAGCAGTACTTC. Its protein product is CASSLWDTEAYEQYF.

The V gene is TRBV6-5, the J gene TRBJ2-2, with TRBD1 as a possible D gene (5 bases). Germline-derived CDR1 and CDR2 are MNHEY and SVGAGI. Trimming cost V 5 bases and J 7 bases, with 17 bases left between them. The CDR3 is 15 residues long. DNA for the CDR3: TGTGCCAGCAGTCAGTACCAGGGAACTCGCGGGGAGCTGTTTTTT. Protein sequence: CASSQYQGTRGELFF.

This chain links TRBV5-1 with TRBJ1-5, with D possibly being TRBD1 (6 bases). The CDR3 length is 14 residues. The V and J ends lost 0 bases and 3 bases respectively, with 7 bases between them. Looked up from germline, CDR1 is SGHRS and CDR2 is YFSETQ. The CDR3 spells CASSLGTANQPQHF. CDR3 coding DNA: TGCGCCAGCAGCTTGGGGACAGCCAATCAGCCCCAGCATTTT.

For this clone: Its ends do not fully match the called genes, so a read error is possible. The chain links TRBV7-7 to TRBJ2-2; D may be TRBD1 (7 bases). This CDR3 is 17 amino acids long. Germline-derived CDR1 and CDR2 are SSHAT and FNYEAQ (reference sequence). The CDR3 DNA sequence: TGTGCTAGCAGCTTAGGGCAGGGGGGACGTCGCACCGGGGAGCTGTTTTTT. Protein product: CASSLGQGGRRTGELFF.

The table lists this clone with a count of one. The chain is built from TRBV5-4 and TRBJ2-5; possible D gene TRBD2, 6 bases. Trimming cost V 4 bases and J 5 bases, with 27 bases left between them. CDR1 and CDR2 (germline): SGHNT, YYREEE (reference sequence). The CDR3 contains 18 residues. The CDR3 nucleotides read TGTGCCAGCAGCGCCCCCCCAGGCGGAGCGGGCGCCTTTGAGACCCAGTACTTC. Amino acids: CASSAPPGGAGAFETQYF. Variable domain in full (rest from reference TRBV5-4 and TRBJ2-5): ETGVTQSPTHLIKTRGQQVTLRCSSQSGHNTVSWYQQALGQGPQFIFQYYREEENGRGNFPPRFSGLQFPNYSSELNVNALELDDSALYLCASSAPPGGAGAFETQYFGPGTRLLVL.

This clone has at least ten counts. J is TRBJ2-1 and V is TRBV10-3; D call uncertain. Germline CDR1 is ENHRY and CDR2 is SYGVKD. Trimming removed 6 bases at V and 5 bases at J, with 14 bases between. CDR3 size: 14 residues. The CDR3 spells CAISLKTTDNEQFF. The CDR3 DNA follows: TGTGCCATCAGCCTCAAAACAACAGACAATGAGCAGTTCTTC.

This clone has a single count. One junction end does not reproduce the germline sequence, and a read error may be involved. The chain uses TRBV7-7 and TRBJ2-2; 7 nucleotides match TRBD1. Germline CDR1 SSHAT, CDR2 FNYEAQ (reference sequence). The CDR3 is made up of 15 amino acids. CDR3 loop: CASSLDRVNTGELFF. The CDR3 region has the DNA TGTGCTAGCAGCTTAGACAGGGTCAACACCGGGGAGCTGTTTTTT.

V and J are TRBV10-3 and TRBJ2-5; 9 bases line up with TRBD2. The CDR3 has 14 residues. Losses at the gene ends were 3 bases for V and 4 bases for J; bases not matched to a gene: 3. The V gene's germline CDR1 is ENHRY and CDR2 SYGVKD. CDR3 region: CAISDVAGAETQYF. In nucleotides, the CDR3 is TGTGCCATCAGTGATGTAGCGGGAGCAGAGACCCAGTACTTC.

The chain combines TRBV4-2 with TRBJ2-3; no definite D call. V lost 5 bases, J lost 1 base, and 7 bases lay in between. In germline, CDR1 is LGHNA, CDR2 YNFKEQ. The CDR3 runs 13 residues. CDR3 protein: CASSSYRTDTQYF. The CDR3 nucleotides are TGTGCCAGCAGCTCCTACCGCACAGATACGCAGTATTTT.